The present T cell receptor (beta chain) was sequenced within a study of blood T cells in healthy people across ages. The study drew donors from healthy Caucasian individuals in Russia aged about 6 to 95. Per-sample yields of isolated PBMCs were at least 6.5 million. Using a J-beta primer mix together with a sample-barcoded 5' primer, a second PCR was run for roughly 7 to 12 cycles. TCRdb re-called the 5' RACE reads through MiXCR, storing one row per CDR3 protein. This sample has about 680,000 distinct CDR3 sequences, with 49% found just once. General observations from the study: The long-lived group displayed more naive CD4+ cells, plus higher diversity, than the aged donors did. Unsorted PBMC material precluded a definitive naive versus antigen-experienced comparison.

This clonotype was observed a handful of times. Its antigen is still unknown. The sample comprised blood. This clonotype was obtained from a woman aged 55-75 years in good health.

The CDR3 DNA follows: TGCGCCAGCAGCCTCGGGACTAGTCAAGTAGCCAAAAACATTCAGTACTTC. Residues: CASSLGTSQVAKNIQYF. V usage is TRBV5-1 and J usage is TRBJ2-4, with 8 bases fitting TRBD2. This CDR3 spans 17 amino acids. V shed 4 bases, J shed 0 bases, and the junction held 9 bases outside the gene matches. Germline CDR1 SGHRS, CDR2 YFSETQ.